Each of the 13 T cell receptor beta chains below was sequenced from the same sample in a study of blood T cell repertoires in COVID-19. Clones were sequenced by immunoSEQ multiplex PCR, and TCRdb holds only the in-frame ones, with some missing. The sample contains about 270,000 clones, around 89% of which appear only once. Sequences were obtained from PBMCs or T cells enriched from blood (not recorded which). All receptors derive from a woman younger than 30 who had recovered from COVID-19.

V and J are TRBV6-5 and TRBJ2-5; D uncertain. In germline, CDR1 is MNHEY, CDR2 SVGAGI. This CDR3 is 14 amino acids long. V dropped 2 bases and J dropped 0 bases, with 7 bases sitting between them. The CDR3 nucleotides are TGTGCCAGCAGTTACGGCCTGTACCAAGAGACCCAGTACTTC. Encoded protein: CASSYGLYQETQYF.

The rearrangement links TRBV10-3 to TRBJ1-5, with D perhaps matching TRBD1 (6 bases). Germline V gene sequence: CDR1 ENHRY, CDR2 SYGVKD. V was cut by 4 bases and J by 7 bases, with 11 bases left in between. The CDR3 length is 13 residues. CDR3 residues: CAISVSGAQPQHF. For the CDR3, the DNA is TGTGCCATCAGTGTGTCAGGGGCACAGCCCCAGCATTTT.

The rearrangement joins TRBV2 to TRBJ2-7; 7 bases line up with TRBD1. Germline-derived CDR1 and CDR2 are SNHLY and FYNNEI. The CDR3 is 13 residues long. V trimming: 8 bases; J trimming: 2 bases; junction bases outside the gene matches: 6. The CDR3 coding sequence is TGTGCCAGCGGGGGACAGACAGCCTACGAGCAGTACTTC. It codes for CASGGQTAYEQYF. Based on the CDR3 plus reference TRBV2 and TRBJ2-7, the full variable domain is EPEVTQTPSHQVTQMGQEVILRCVPISNHLYFYWYRQILGQKVEFLVSFYNNEISEKSEIFDDQFSVERPDGSNFTLKIRSTKLEDSAMYFCASGGQTAYEQYFGPGTRLTVT.

The CDR3 here is CASSQDQQILQPQHF. CDR3 in DNA: TGCGCCAGCAGCCAAGATCAACAGATACTCCAGCCCCAGCATTTT. The chain carries TRBV4-1 and TRBJ1-5, with D hard to call. Germline-derived CDR1 and CDR2 are MGHRA and YSYEKL. Trimming took off 0 bases at V and 7 bases at J, with 13 bases between the two ends. CDR3 length: 15 residues.

The chain's CDR3 is CASSVNRDEQYF. The CDR3 DNA reads TGTGCCAGCAGTGTCAACAGGGATGAGCAGTACTTC. The chain links TRBV2 to TRBJ2-7; weak D call: TRBD1 (6 bases). V lost 4 bases and J 7 bases, leaving 11 bases between the germline ends. The germline V gene encodes CDR1 SNHLY and CDR2 FYNNEI. The CDR3 has 12 amino acids.

V usage is TRBV5-1 and J usage is TRBJ2-3, with 12 nucleotides matching TRBD2. The V and J ends lost 6 bases and 2 bases, in that order; junction bases with no gene match: 7. There are 16 residues in the CDR3. Germline V CDR1 and CDR2: SGHRS, YFSETQ. The CDR3, as DNA: TGCGCCAGCACCATTCCTAGCGGGGGGGCCACAGATACGCAGTATTTT. Amino acid sequence: CASTIPSGGATDTQYF. The entire variable domain, with the rest obtained from reference TRBV5-1 and TRBJ2-3, is as follows: KAGVTQTPRYLIKTRGQQVTLSCSPISGHRSVSWYQQTPGQGLQFLFEYFSETQRNKGNFPGRFSGRQFSNSRSEMNVSTLELGDSALYLCASTIPSGGATDTQYFGPGTRLTVL.

The chain has TRBV14 and TRBJ1-2; D is unclear. CDR1 SGHDN and CDR2 FVKESK come from the germline V gene. V lost 1 base to trimming and J lost 1 base, with 13 bases between them. The length of the CDR3 is 16 residues. CDR3 nucleotides: TGTGCCAGCAGCCAAGGAAGGCGAGGGCTTAACTATGGCTACACCTTC. Protein product: CASSQGRRGLNYGYTF.

The CDR3 DNA reads TGTGCCAGCAGCGCCAGGCCTACAGGGGCTTGGGGAAATTATGAAAAACTGTTTTTT. Amino acid sequence: CASSARPTGAWGNYEKLFF. The chain couples TRBV7-9 to TRBJ1-4; 7 nucleotides match TRBD1. The CDR3 extends over 19 amino acids. CDR1 is SEHNR and CDR2 is FQNEAQ in the germline V gene (reference sequence). Trimming at V came to 5 bases and at J to 6 bases, leaving 21 bases not matched to a gene.

This clone appeared a single time. The chain combines TRBV4-1 with TRBJ1-1, with 7 bases matching TRBD1. Germline V gene lookup returns CDR1 MGHRA and CDR2 YSYEKL. Trimming cost V 1 base and J 1 base; bases outside gene matches: 6. The CDR3 has 16 amino acids. CDR3 amino acids: CASSQGSGQENTEAFF. In DNA, the CDR3 is TGCGCCAGCAGCCAAGGGAGCGGACAGGAGAACACTGAAGCTTTCTTT.

This sequence joins TRBV9 and TRBJ2-2, with D perhaps matching TRBD2 (6 bases). The germline gives CDR1 SGDLS, CDR2 YYNGEE. V was trimmed by 0 bases and J by 2 bases, leaving 14 bases between them. The CDR3 is made up of 17 amino acids. CDR3 residues: CASSVVGGRINTGELFF. CDR3 nucleotide sequence: TGTGCCAGCAGCGTAGTCGGGGGACGAATTAACACCGGGGAGCTGTTTTTT.

The V call is TRBV24-1, the J call TRBJ1-1, with D possibly TRBD1 on 6 matching bases. V dropped 5 bases and J dropped 7 bases, with 19 bases sitting between them. This CDR3 comprises 15 residues. The germline CDR1 and CDR2 sequences are KGHDR and SFDVKD. This chain's CDR3 is CATSAPYGGANEAFF. Written as DNA, the CDR3 is TGTGCCACCAGTGCCCCCTACGGGGGGGCGAATGAAGCTTTCTTT.

This sequence joins TRBV18 and TRBJ2-3; 11 nucleotides agree with TRBD2. This CDR3 has 18 residues. Germline V gene lookup returns CDR1 KGHSH and CDR2 LQKENI. V lost 3 bases and J lost 0; bases outside the gene matches: 8. CDR3 residues: CASSPLAGGIQSTDTQYF. In DNA, the CDR3 is TGTGCCAGCTCACCCCTAGCGGGGGGTATACAAAGCACAGATACGCAGTATTTT.

About this clone: Distinct nucleotide sequences in the sample also encode this CDR3. This chain links TRBV27 with TRBJ1-2; D gene ambiguous. The length of the CDR3 is 13 residues. The V end was cut by 3 bases, the J end by 2 bases, with 7 bases between. Germline values: CDR1 MNHEY, CDR2 SMNVEV (reference sequence). The CDR3 sequence is CASSLRGNYGYTF. In nucleotides, the CDR3 is TGTGCCAGCAGTTTGCGAGGGAACTATGGCTACACCTTC.